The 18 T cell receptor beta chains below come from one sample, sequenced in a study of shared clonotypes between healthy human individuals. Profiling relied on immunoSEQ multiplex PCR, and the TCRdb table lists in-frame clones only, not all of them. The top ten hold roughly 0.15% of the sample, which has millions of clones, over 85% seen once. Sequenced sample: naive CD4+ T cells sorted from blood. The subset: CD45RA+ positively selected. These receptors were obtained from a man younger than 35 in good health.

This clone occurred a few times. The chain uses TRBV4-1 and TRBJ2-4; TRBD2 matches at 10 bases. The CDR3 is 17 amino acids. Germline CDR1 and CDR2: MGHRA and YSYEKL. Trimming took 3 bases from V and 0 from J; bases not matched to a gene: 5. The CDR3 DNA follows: TGCGCCAGCAGCCAGGTACTAGCGGGGCTAGCCAAAAACATTCAGTACTTC. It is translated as CASSQVLAGLAKNIQYF.

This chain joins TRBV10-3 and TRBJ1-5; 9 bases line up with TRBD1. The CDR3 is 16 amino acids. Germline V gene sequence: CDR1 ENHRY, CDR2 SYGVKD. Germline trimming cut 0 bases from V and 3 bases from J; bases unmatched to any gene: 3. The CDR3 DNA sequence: TGTGCCATCAGTGAGTCCCGGACAGGGGTCAATCAGCCCCAGCATTTT. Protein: CAISESRTGVNQPQHF.

DNA of the CDR3: TGTGCCAGCAGCTCCGGGGGGTCCCACAATGAGCAGTTCTTC. This codes for CASSSGGSHNEQFF. The chain has TRBV11-3 and TRBJ2-1, with TRBD2 identical over 7 bases. The length of the CDR3 is 14 residues. The V gene's germline CDR1 is SGHNT and CDR2 YENEEA. The V segment lost 4 bases and the J segment 5 bases; nucleotides outside the gene matches: 5.

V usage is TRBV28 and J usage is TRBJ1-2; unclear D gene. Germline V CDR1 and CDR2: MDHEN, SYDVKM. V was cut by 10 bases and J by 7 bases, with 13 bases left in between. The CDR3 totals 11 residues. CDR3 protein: CATLIGGGYTF. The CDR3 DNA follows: TGTGCCACCTTAATCGGTGGTGGCTACACCTTC.

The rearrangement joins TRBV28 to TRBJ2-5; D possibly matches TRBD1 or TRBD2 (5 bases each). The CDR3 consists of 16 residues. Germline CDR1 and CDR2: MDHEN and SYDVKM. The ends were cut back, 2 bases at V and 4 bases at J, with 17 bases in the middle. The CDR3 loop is CASSLRLGTGGETQYF. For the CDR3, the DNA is TGTGCCAGCAGTTTAAGGCTGGGGACGGGTGGAGAGACCCAGTACTTC.

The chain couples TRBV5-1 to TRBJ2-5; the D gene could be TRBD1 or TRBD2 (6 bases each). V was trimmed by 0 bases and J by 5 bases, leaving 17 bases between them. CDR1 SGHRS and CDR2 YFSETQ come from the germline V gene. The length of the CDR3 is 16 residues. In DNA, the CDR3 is TGCGCCAGCAGCTTGGCCGGGGGCTGGGGTGTGGAGACCCAGTACTTC. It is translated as CASSLAGGWGVETQYF.

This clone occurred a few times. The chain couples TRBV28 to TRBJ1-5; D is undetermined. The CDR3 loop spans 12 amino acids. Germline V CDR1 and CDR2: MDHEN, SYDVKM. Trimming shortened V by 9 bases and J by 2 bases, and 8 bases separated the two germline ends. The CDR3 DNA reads TGTGCCAGTACTTTTCGCAATCAGCCCCAGCATTTT. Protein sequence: CASTFRNQPQHF. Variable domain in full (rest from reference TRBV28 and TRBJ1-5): DVKVTQSSRYLVKRTGEKVFLECVQDMDHENMFWYRQDPGLGLRLIYFSYDVKMKEKGDIPEGYSVSREKKERFSLILESASTNQTSMYLCASTFRNQPQHFGDGTRLSIL.

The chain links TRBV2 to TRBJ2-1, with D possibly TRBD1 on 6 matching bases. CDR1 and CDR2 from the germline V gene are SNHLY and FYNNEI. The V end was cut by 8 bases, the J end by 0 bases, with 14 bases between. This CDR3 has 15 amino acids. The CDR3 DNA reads TGTGCCAGCCAACAGGGACCCAGCTCCTACAATGAGCAGTTCTTC. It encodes CASQQGPSSYNEQFF.

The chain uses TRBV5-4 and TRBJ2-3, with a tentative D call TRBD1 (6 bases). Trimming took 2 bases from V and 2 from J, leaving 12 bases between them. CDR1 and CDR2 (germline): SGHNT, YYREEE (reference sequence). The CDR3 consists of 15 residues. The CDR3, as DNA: TGTGCCAGCAGCTTTGGTGACAGGACCACAGATACGCAGTATTTT. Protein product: CASSFGDRTTDTQYF. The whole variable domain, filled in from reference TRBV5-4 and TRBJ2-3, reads ETGVTQSPTHLIKTRGQQVTLRCSSQSGHNTVSWYQQALGQGPQFIFQYYREEENGRGNFPPRFSGLQFPNYSSELNVNALELDDSALYLCASSFGDRTTDTQYFGPGTRLTVL.

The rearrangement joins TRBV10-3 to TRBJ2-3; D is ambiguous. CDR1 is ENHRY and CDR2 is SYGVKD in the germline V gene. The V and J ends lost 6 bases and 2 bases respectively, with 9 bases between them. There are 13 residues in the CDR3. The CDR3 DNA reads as TGTGCCATCAGGCCGGATCCCACAGATACGCAGTATTTT. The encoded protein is CAIRPDPTDTQYF.

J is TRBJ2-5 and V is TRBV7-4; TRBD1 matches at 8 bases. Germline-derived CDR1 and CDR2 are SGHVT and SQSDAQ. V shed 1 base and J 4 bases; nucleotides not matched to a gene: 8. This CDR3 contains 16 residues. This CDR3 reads CASSLGGRGRAETQYF. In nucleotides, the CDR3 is TGTGCCAGCAGCTTAGGGGGCAGGGGGCGAGCAGAGACCCAGTACTTC.

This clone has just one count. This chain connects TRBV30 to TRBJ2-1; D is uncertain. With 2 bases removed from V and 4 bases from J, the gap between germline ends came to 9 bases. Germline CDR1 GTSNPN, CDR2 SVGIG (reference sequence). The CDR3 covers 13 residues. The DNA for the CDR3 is TGTGCCTGGAGTCCCGTGTCTTACAATGAGCAGTTCTTC. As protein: CAWSPVSYNEQFF.

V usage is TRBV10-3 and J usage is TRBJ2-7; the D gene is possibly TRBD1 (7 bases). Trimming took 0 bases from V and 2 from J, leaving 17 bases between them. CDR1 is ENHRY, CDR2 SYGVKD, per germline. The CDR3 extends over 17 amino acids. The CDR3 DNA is TGTGCCATCAGTGAGTCGGTCCAGGGGGGTACCACCTACGAGCAGTACTTC. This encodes CAISESVQGGTTYEQYF.

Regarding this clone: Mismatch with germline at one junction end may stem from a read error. The CDR3 DNA is TGTGCCAGCAGGGAAGCGGGGGCGTCCTACGAGCAGTACTTC. As protein: CASREAGASYEQYF. This rearrangement joins TRBV6-1 to TRBJ2-7, with 8 bases identical to TRBD2. The CDR3 has 14 residues. CDR1 is MNHNS and CDR2 is SASEGT in the germline V gene.

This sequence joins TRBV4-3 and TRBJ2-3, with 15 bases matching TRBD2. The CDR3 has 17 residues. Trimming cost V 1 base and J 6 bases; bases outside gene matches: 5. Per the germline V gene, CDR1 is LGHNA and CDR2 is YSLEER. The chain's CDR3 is CASSQGRTSGRGDTQYF. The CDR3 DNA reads TGCGCCAGCAGCCAAGGGAGGACTAGCGGGAGGGGGGATACGCAGTATTTT.

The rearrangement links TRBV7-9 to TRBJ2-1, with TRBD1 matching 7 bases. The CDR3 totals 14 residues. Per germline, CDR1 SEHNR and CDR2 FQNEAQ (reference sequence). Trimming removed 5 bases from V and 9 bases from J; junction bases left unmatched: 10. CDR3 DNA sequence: TGTGCCAGCAGCCAGTCACAGGGGATCCCTGAGCAGTTCTTC. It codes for CASSQSQGIPEQFF.

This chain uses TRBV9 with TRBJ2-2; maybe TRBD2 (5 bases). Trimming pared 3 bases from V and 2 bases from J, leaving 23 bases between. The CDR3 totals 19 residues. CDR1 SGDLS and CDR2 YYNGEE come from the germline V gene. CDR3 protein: CASSAGLGELGINTGELFF. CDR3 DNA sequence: TGTGCCAGCAGCGCGGGTCTCGGGGAACTAGGAATCAACACCGGGGAGCTGTTTTTT.

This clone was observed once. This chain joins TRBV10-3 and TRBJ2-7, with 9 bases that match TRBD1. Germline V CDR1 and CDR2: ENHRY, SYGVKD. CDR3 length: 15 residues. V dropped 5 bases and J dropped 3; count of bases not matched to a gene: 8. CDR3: CAISPGTGNLYEQYF. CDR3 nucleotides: TGTGCCATCAGTCCCGGGACAGGGAACCTCTACGAGCAGTACTTC.